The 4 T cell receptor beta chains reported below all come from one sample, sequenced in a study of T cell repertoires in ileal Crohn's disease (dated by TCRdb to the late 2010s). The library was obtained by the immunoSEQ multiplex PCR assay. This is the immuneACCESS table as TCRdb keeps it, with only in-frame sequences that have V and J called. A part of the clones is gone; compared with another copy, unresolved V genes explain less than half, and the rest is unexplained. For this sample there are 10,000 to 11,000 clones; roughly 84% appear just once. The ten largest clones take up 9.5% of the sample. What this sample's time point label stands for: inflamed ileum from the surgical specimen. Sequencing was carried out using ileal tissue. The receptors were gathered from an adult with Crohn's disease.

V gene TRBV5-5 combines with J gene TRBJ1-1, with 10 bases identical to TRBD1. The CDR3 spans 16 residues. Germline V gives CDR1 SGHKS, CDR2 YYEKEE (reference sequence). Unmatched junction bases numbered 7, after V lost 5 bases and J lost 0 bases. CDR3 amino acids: CASSLTGGNMNTEAFF. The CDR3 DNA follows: TGTGCCAGCAGTTTGACAGGGGGCAACATGAACACTGAAGCTTTCTTT. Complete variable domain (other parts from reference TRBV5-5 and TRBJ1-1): DAGVTQSPTHLIKTRGQQVTLRCSPISGHKSVSWYQQVLGQGPQFIFQYYEKEERGRGNFPDRFSARQFPNYSSELNVNALLLGDSALYLCASSLTGGNMNTEAFFGQGTRLTVV.

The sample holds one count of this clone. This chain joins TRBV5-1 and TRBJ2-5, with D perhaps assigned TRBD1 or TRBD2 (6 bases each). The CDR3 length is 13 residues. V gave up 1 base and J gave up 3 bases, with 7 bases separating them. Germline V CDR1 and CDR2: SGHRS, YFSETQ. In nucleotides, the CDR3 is TGCGCCAGCAGCTTGAGGGGGGAAGAGACCCAGTACTTC. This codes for CASSLRGEETQYF.

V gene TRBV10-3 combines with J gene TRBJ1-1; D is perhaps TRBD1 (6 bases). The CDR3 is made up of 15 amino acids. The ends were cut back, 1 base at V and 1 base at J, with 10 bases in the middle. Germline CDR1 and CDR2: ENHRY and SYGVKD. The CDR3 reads CAISELGGANTEAFF. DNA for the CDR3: TGTGCCATCAGTGAGTTGGGGGGCGCGAACACTGAAGCTTTCTTT.

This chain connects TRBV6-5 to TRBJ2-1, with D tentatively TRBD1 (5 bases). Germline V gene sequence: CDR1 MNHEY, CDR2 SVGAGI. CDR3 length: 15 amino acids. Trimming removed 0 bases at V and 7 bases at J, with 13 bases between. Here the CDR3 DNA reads TGTGCCAGCAGTTACTCGGCCAGGGCATTGAATGAGCAGTTCTTC. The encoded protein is CASSYSARALNEQFF.